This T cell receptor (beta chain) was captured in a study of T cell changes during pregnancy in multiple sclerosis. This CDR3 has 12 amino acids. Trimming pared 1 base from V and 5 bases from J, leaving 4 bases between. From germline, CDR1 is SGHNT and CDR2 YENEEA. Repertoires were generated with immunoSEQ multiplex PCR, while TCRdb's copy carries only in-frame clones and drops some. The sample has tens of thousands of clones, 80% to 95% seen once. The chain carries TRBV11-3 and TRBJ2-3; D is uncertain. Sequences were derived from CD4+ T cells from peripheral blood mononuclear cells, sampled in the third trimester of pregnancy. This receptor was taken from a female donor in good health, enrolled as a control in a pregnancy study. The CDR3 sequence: CASSLGVDTQYF. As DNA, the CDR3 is TGTGCCAGCAGCTTAGGAGTAGATACGCAGTATTTT.